One and the same sample provided the 9 T cell receptor beta chains below, sequenced in a study of blood T cell repertoires in COVID-19. TCRdb keeps only in-frame clones here, not all; method: immunoSEQ multiplex PCR. Among 120,000 or so clones listed, around 83% were seen once. The sequenced sample was peripheral blood. These receptors came from a man older than 75 with active or convalescent COVID-19.

The J gene is TRBJ2-5, the V gene TRBV6-5; D is possibly TRBD2 (6 bases). This CDR3 region has 14 residues. CDR1 and CDR2 from the germline V gene are MNHEY and SVGAGI. V lost 8 bases, J lost 5 bases, and 18 bases lay in between. CDR3 residues: CASHRGWTPETQYF. As DNA, the CDR3 is TGTGCCAGCCACCGGGGGTGGACTCCGGAGACCCAGTACTTC.

A word on this clone: An end of the junction does not agree with germline; a read error may underlie this. This chain links TRBV7-3 with TRBJ1-3; 10 bases match TRBD1. Germline CDR1 is SGHTA and CDR2 is FQGTGA. CDR3 length: 16 residues. As DNA, the CDR3 is TGTGCCAGCAGCCTAACCGGGACAGGGGCTGGAAACACCATATATTTT. Translated: CASSLTGTGAGNTIYF.

CDR3 in amino acids: CASSIFSRGGDQPQHF. The CDR3 bases are TGTGCCAGTAGTATTTTTTCCAGGGGTGGGGATCAGCCCCAGCATTTT. V and J are TRBV19 and TRBJ1-5, with D possibly matching TRBD1 (6 bases). The CDR3 extends over 16 amino acids. V dropped 3 bases and J dropped 5 bases, with 17 bases sitting between them. The germline V gene encodes CDR1 LNHDA and CDR2 SQIVND (reference sequence).

This sequence joins TRBV5-4 and TRBJ1-6, with 9 bases identical to TRBD1. J lost 9 bases, V lost 2 bases, and 6 bases had no gene match. Germline V lookup: CDR1 SGHNT, CDR2 YYREEE (reference sequence). The CDR3 loop spans 15 amino acids. CDR3 bases: TGTGCCAGCAGCTTTCCGGGACAGGGTCCTTCACCCCTCCACTTT. As protein: CASSFPGQGPSPLHF.

J is TRBJ2-3 and V is TRBV9; the D gene is possibly TRBD1 (6 bases). V shed 4 bases and J shed 4 bases, with 10 bases lying between them. The CDR3 spans 13 residues. CDR1 is SGDLS and CDR2 is YYNGEE in the germline V gene. Here the CDR3 DNA reads TGTGCCAGCAGCCCTCCAGGGGCAGATACGCAGTATTTT. Translation gives CASSPPGADTQYF. Drawing the rest from reference TRBV9 and TRBJ2-3, the complete variable domain is DSGVTQTPKHLITATGQRVTLRCSPRSGDLSVYWYQQSLDQGLQFLIQYYNGEERAKGNILERFSAQQFPDLHSELNLSSLELGDSALYFCASSPPGADTQYFGPGTRLTVL.

This chain joins TRBV6-1 and TRBJ2-3, with 7 bases identical to TRBD1. Trimming removed 4 bases from V and 1 base from J; junction bases left unmatched: 8. The length of the CDR3 is 16 residues. CDR1 is MNHNS, CDR2 SASEGT, per germline. In DNA, the CDR3 is TGTGCCAGCAGTGGGGTAAGGGGGCATGGCACAGATACGCAGTATTTT. Encoded protein: CASSGVRGHGTDTQYF.

The gene calls are TRBV19 and TRBJ2-7; 8 bases are shared with TRBD2. Trimming at V came to 6 bases and at J to 4 bases, leaving 11 bases not matched to a gene. CDR3 length: 15 residues. Germline V gene sequence: CDR1 LNHDA, CDR2 SQIVND (reference sequence). CDR3 DNA sequence: TGTGCCAGTAGCCCCTCGGGGGGGAATTTTTACGAGCAGTACTTC. This codes for CASSPSGGNFYEQYF.

The genes are TRBV2 and TRBJ2-5; possibly TRBD1 for D (7 bases). Trimming shortened V by 5 bases and J by 5 bases, and 15 bases separated the two germline ends. In germline, CDR1 is SNHLY, CDR2 FYNNEI. The CDR3 spans 14 residues. CDR3 region: CASSSAGGKETQYF. The CDR3 bases are TGTGCCAGCAGTTCGGCAGGGGGGAAGGAGACCCAGTACTTC.

The rearrangement joins TRBV10-3 to TRBJ1-4; D perhaps matches TRBD1 (5 bases). V lost 10 bases, J lost 6 bases, and 15 bases lay in between. Per germline, CDR1 ENHRY and CDR2 SYGVKD. The CDR3 totals 13 residues. The CDR3, as DNA: TGTGCCACCAGACTTTCGGGGGATGAAAAACTGTTTTTT. This sequence encodes CATRLSGDEKLFF.